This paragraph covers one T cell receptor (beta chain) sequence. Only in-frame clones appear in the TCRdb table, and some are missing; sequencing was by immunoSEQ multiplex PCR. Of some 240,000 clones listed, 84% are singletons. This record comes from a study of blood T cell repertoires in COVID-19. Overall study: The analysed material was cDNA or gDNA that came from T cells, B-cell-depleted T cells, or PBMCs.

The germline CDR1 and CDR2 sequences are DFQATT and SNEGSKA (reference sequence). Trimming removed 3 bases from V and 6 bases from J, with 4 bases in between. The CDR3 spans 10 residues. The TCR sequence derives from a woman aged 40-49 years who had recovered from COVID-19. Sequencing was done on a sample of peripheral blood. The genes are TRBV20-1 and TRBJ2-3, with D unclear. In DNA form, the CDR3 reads TGCAGTGCTAGCCGTGATACGCAGTATTTT. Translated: CSASRDTQYF.